Listed here is a single T cell receptor beta chain. Its antigen is unknown. One end of the junction is discordant with germline, which a read error may explain. Other DNA variants within this sample encode the same CDR3. These data are taken from a study of lymphopenia after photon versus proton radiotherapy. Overall study findings and caveats: Authors raise, but do not show, better survival with proton therapy. After lymphocyte nadir, photon-treated repertoires showed oligoclonal expansion, especially CD8+ Temra. Photon-treated patients lost naive T cells and TCR diversity; proton-treated stayed stable. In patients who died, overall survival fell as post-nadir TCR diversity dropped more.

Clones were sequenced by immunoSEQ multiplex PCR, and TCRdb holds only the in-frame ones, with some missing. The sample lists 20,000 to 25,000 clones, approximately 81% seen once, with 18% in the top ten. CDR1 and CDR2 from the germline V gene are KGHSH and LQKENI. The CDR3 has 15 amino acids. The gene calls are TRBV18 and TRBJ1-1, with TRBD1 matching 9 bases. The receptor comes from a man aged 55-75 years with pancreatic cancer. The sequences come from peripheral blood, collected from a patient treated with photon-based radiotherapy. The CDR3 region is CASSPGMGQGIGAFF. CDR3 in DNA: TGTGCCAGTTCACCTGGGATGGGACAGGGAATAGGAGCTTTCTTT.